This TCR beta chain was retrieved from a study of radiotherapy plus CTLA-4 blockade in lung cancer. Study context: Objective responses were seen in 15% to 20% of patients, disease control in 31%.

Study findings and constraints: Increased serum interferon-beta after radiation also reportedly predicted response strongly. Some TCR clones had been derived from tumors. These clones expanded in peripheral blood after radiotherapy plus ipilimumab.

The assay was immunoSEQ multiplex PCR, and TCRdb's table has in-frame clones only and misses some. The sample lists roughly 44,000 clones; 65% to 85% were seen once. Trimming removed 4 bases at V and 5 bases at J, with 4 bases between. CDR1 SGHRS and CDR2 YFSETQ come from the germline V gene. The CDR3 runs to 11 residues. People whose metastatic non-small-cell lung cancer was chemo-refractory got focal radiation along with CTLA-4 blockade by ipilimumab. As regards this clone: The target antigen is unknown.

This clonotype was sampled from a human donor with non-small cell lung cancer who had stable disease on radiotherapy plus ipilimumab. The material was peripheral blood, obtained from a patient treated with radiotherapy plus ipilimumab. This chain links TRBV5-1 with TRBJ2-1; D remains ambiguous. In nucleotides, the CDR3 is TGCGCCAGCAGCCAAAACAATGAGCAGTTCTTC. Protein: CASSQNNEQFF.